The sequence of this T cell receptor beta chain was determined in a study of a mutant IDH1 vaccine in newly diagnosed glioma. Background on the study: The treated population exhibited a male proportion of roughly 60%, a female proportion of about 38%, and a mean age of roughly 41 years. Beforehand, treatment had been radiotherapy, temozolomide, or both; the majority received both. Overall study results and limits: Shifts in the top peripheral T cell clonotypes seemed unrelated to pseudoprogression.

Sample time point: week 5, during vaccination. Alongside topical imiquimod, each dose of vaccine comprised 300 ug of mutant IDH1 20-mer peptide. This clone is a singleton in its sample. Antigen unknown. Data came from immunoSEQ multiplex PCR; TCRdb stores just in-frame clones and leaves some out. This sample carries around 78,000 clones, about 91% of them seen once, and the ten largest clones take more than 0.5%. CDR1 and CDR2 (germline): LNHDA, SQIVND (reference sequence). The CDR3 is 12 residues long. Trimming took off 3 bases at V and 3 bases at J, with 3 bases between the two ends. The chain is built from TRBV19 and TRBJ1-5; D not certain. The starting material was PBMCs, obtained from a glioma patient whose treatment included an IDH1 peptide vaccine. The TCR originated in a woman in her 50s with glioma. CDR3 sequence reads: CASSMSNQPQHF. Here the CDR3 DNA reads TGTGCCAGTAGTATGTCCAATCAGCCCCAGCATTTT.